The 32 T cell receptor beta chains given below trace back to one sample, sequenced in a study of blood T cell repertoires in COVID-19. The data were produced by immunoSEQ multiplex PCR, yet TCRdb's version contains in-frame clones alone and is incomplete. The table lists some 38,000 clones, approximately 80% of them singletons. Sequencing input: peripheral blood. Source of these receptors: a woman in her 70s with acute or convalescent COVID-19.

The CDR3 DNA reads as TGCGCCAGCAGCTTCACGACAGGGGCCAAAAACATTCAGTACTTC. This translates into CASSFTTGAKNIQYF. J is TRBJ2-4 and V is TRBV5-1, with 7 bases aligning to TRBD1. Germline CDR1 SGHRS, CDR2 YFSETQ. This CDR3 region has 15 residues. V was clipped by 2 bases and J by 1 base; unmatched bases: 3.

This chain links TRBV5-6 with TRBJ1-4; TRBD1 agrees at 7 bases. V lost 2 bases to trimming and J lost 2 bases; unmatched junction nucleotides: 9. The CDR3 length is 17 residues. Per germline, CDR1 SGHDT and CDR2 YYEEEE. In DNA form, the CDR3 reads TGTGCCAGCAGCTTAATAAAAAAGGGGGCCACTAATGAAAAACTGTTTTTT. Translated: CASSLIKKGATNEKLFF.

The CDR3 coding sequence is TGTGCCAGCAGGAAGGGACAGGGGCGCAACGAGCAGTACTTC. Residues: CASRKGQGRNEQYF. The V and J genes are TRBV2 and TRBJ2-7; 10 nucleotides match TRBD1. The J segment lost 5 bases and the V segment lost 6 bases, leaving 7 bases of the junction unmatched. The CDR3 extends over 14 amino acids. The germline V gene encodes CDR1 SNHLY and CDR2 FYNNEI.

The J gene is TRBJ2-7, the V gene TRBV6-6; TRBD2 matches 11 bases. CDR1 is MNHNY and CDR2 is SVGAGI in the germline V gene (reference sequence). The CDR3 totals 14 residues. J gave up 5 bases and V 6 bases, and 6 bases lay outside the gene matches. The CDR3 reads CASSLSGGADEQYF. The CDR3 DNA sequence: TGTGCCAGCAGCCTTAGCGGGGGGGCCGACGAGCAGTACTTC.

Here the CDR3 reads CASSLGGPRPEAFF. The CDR3 DNA is TGCGCCAGCAGCTTGGGGGGGCCGCGGCCTGAAGCTTTCTTT. The chain recombines TRBV5-1 with TRBJ1-1; D may be TRBD1 (6 bases). The germline gives CDR1 SGHRS, CDR2 YFSETQ. The CDR3 totals 14 residues. The V end was cut by 0 bases, the J end by 6 bases, with 12 bases between. Looking up the rest from reference TRBV5-1 and TRBJ1-1 gives the full variable domain: KAGVTQTPRYLIKTRGQQVTLSCSPISGHRSVSWYQQTPGQGLQFLFEYFSETQRNKGNFPGRFSGRQFSNSRSEMNVSTLELGDSALYLCASSLGGPRPEAFFGQGTRLTVV.

The rearrangement joins TRBV10-3 to TRBJ2-7; D is perhaps TRBD1 (5 bases). V was trimmed by 6 bases and J by 9 bases, leaving 12 bases between them. This CDR3 region has 11 residues. The germline V gene encodes CDR1 ENHRY and CDR2 SYGVKD. The CDR3 bases are TGTGCCATCAGACAGGAGCAGGGGCAGTACTTC. Its protein product is CAIRQEQGQYF.

The chain carries TRBV9 and TRBJ1-2; TRBD1 aligns across 8 bases. Germline CDR1 and CDR2: SGDLS and YYNGEE. With V trimmed by 5 bases and J by 5 bases, 8 bases remained unmatched. The CDR3 consists of 14 residues. CDR3 loop: CASSLARGPYGYTF. The DNA for the CDR3 is TGTGCCAGCAGTCTCGCCAGGGGGCCATATGGCTACACCTTC.

The chain uses TRBV10-3 and TRBJ1-3, with D uncertain. This CDR3 region has 15 residues. Trimming left V 6 bases short and J 0 bases short, with 12 bases between. Per germline, CDR1 ENHRY and CDR2 SYGVKD. DNA of the CDR3: TGTGCCATCAGCCAATTCTCGAGCTCTGGAAACACCATATATTTT. This encodes CAISQFSSSGNTIYF.

The chain joins TRBV14 to TRBJ2-1, with D possibly matching TRBD1 (6 bases). Trimming pared 4 bases from V and 3 bases from J, leaving 22 bases between. Per germline, CDR1 SGHDN and CDR2 FVKESK. CDR3 size: 18 residues. This CDR3 is CASSPRKRTGTSYNEQFF. The CDR3 DNA is TGTGCCAGCAGCCCTAGGAAACGCACCGGGACAAGCTACAATGAGCAGTTCTTC.

This chain connects TRBV19 to TRBJ2-7; D call uncertain. Germline V CDR1 and CDR2: LNHDA, SQIVND (reference sequence). CDR3 length equals 14 residues. Trimming stripped 5 bases from V and 0 bases from J, with 11 bases between. The CDR3 spells CASSSPPVSYEQYF. CDR3 in DNA: TGTGCCAGTAGTTCCCCTCCCGTCTCCTACGAGCAGTACTTC. Using reference TRBV19 and TRBJ2-7 for the parts outside the CDR3, the full variable domain is DGGITQSPKYLFRKEGQNVTLSCEQNLNHDAMYWYRQDPGQGLRLIYYSQIVNDFQKGDIAEGYSVSREKKESFPLTVTSAQKNPTAFYLCASSSPPVSYEQYFGPGTRLTVT.

The genes are TRBV21-1 and TRBJ1-1; TRBD1, as called in the table, went unchecked against the DNA. TRBV21-1 represents a pseudogene. This CDR3 spans 15 amino acids. CDR3 sequence reads: CASSKQVQVITEAFF. DNA for the CDR3: TGTGCCAGCAGCAAACAGGTCCAGGTAATTACTGAAGCTTTCTTT.

V gene TRBV15 combines with J gene TRBJ2-3; 7 bases fit TRBD2. Germline assignment: CDR1 LNHNV and CDR2 YYDKDF (reference sequence). V shed 5 bases, J shed 0 bases, and the junction held 5 bases outside the gene matches. This CDR3 has 15 residues. The CDR3 DNA sequence: TGTGCCACCAGCCGCGGGGGAGCGAGCACAGATACGCAGTATTTT. It encodes CATSRGGASTDTQYF.

The chain is built from TRBV29-1 and TRBJ2-3, with 7 bases matching TRBD1. This CDR3 is built from 13 residues. Germline CDR1 is SQVTM and CDR2 is ANQGSEA. V lost 2 bases and J lost 4; bases outside the gene matches: 3. CDR3 residues: CSVEQGVADTQYF. CDR3 in DNA: TGCAGCGTTGAACAGGGGGTAGCAGATACGCAGTATTTT.

This clone has a handful of counts. The genes are TRBV7-9 and TRBJ1-2; possibly TRBD1 for D (5 bases). Germline V gene data show CDR1 as SEHNR and CDR2 as FQNEAQ (reference sequence). V was clipped by 5 bases and J by 4 bases, with 11 bases between them. There are 13 residues in the CDR3. The DNA for the CDR3 is TGTGCCAGCAGCCCCGACAGCCTCTATGGCTACACCTTC. It yields the protein CASSPDSLYGYTF.

The chain uses TRBV19 and TRBJ1-3, with D perhaps TRBD1 (5 bases). V gave up 3 bases and J gave up 3 bases, with 15 bases separating them. This CDR3 contains 16 residues. Germline V lookup: CDR1 LNHDA, CDR2 SQIVND (reference sequence). The CDR3 bases are TGTGCCAGTAGTATTGAAGGGGCGGCTTATGGAAACACCATATATTTT. Translated, it gives CASSIEGAAYGNTIYF. Complete variable domain (other parts from reference TRBV19 and TRBJ1-3): DGGITQSPKYLFRKEGQNVTLSCEQNLNHDAMYWYRQDPGQGLRLIYYSQIVNDFQKGDIAEGYSVSREKKESFPLTVTSAQKNPTAFYLCASSIEGAAYGNTIYFGEGSWLTVV.

V gene TRBV3-1 (or the pseudogene TRBV3-2) combines with J gene TRBJ2-3, with D maybe TRBD2 (6 bases). The CDR3 covers 17 residues. CDR1 LGHDT and CDR2 YNNKEL come from the germline V gene (reference sequence). Trimming removed 2 bases at V and 1 base at J, with 16 bases between. The DNA of the CDR3 is TGTGCCAGCAGCCAATCCTTCCTAGCGATCCGCACAGATACGCAGTATTTT. It encodes CASSQSFLAIRTDTQYF.

This chain links TRBV21-1 with TRBJ2-6; no check of the table's D call, TRBD1, against the DNA was made. TRBV21-1 is given as a pseudogene. There are 18 residues in the CDR3. For the CDR3, the DNA is TGTGCCAGCAGATCCCCGGGACAGGGCCCCAATGGGGCCAACGTCCTGACTTTC. Amino acid sequence: CASRSPGQGPNGANVLTF.

This clone showed up just a few times. The V call is TRBV6-5, the J call TRBJ1-2; the D gene is possibly TRBD1 (6 bases). V was trimmed by 6 bases and J by 8 bases, leaving 16 bases between them. The CDR3 is 13 amino acids. Germline V gene data show CDR1 as MNHEY and CDR2 as SVGAGI. The CDR3 protein is CASRATGSWGYTF. CDR3 sequence (DNA): TGTGCCAGCAGAGCTACAGGGAGTTGGGGCTACACCTTC.

V usage is TRBV19 and J usage is TRBJ1-4; TRBD1 might be the D (6 bases). V lost 3 bases to trimming and J lost 8 bases, with 10 bases between them. The CDR3 totals 13 residues. Germline V gene sequence: CDR1 LNHDA, CDR2 SQIVND (reference sequence). The CDR3 here is CASSMNREEKLFF. Here the CDR3 DNA reads TGTGCCAGTAGTATGAACAGGGAAGAAAAACTGTTTTTT.

This chain uses TRBV2 with TRBJ2-7; 9 positions agree with TRBD2. Germline V CDR1 and CDR2: SNHLY, FYNNEI. The CDR3 is 13 amino acids. J lost 3 bases, V lost 8 bases, and 5 bases had no gene match. The CDR3 is CASLRTSDYEQYF. Here the CDR3 DNA reads TGTGCCAGCTTGAGGACTAGCGACTACGAGCAGTACTTC.

This chain connects TRBV15 to TRBJ2-3; D is perhaps TRBD2 (5 bases). Trimming shortened V by 0 bases and J by 2 bases, and 12 bases separated the two germline ends. The CDR3 length is 16 residues. In germline, CDR1 is LNHNV, CDR2 YYDKDF (reference sequence). The CDR3 DNA reads TGTGCCACCAGCAGAGACAGCGGTCTAATCACAGATACGCAGTATTTT. Encoded protein: CATSRDSGLITDTQYF.

The chain carries TRBV5-1 and TRBJ2-2; D might be TRBD2 (5 bases). The CDR3 spans 14 residues. CDR1 SGHRS and CDR2 YFSETQ come from the germline V gene. V lost 0 bases, J lost 7 bases, and 10 bases lay in between. In DNA form, the CDR3 reads TGCGCCAGCAGCTTGGGGGGAGACATCGGGGAGCTGTTTTTT. Its translation: CASSLGGDIGELFF.

This sequence joins TRBV10-2 and TRBJ1-3; tentatively, D is TRBD1 (6 bases). From germline, CDR1 is WSHSY and CDR2 SAAADI. This CDR3 region has 18 residues. V was pared by 0 bases and J by 2 bases, with 17 bases between. CDR3 in DNA: TGCGCCAGCAGTGAGTCCTCTTTACAGGGAGCTACTGGAAACACCATATATTTT. This encodes CASSESSLQGATGNTIYF.

The chain recombines TRBV6-5 with TRBJ2-5; no reliable D call. Germline values: CDR1 MNHEY, CDR2 SVGAGI. V was trimmed by 9 bases and J by 10 bases, leaving 21 bases between them. The CDR3 contains 13 residues. The CDR3: CASRDWLQSGQYF. CDR3 sequence (DNA): TGTGCCAGTCGTGACTGGTTGCAGAGTGGCCAGTACTTC.

The chain recombines TRBV18 with TRBJ2-1, with TRBD2 matching over 15 bases. Germline V gene data show CDR1 as KGHSH and CDR2 as LQKENI. This CDR3 is built from 20 residues. The V segment lost 2 bases and the J segment 2 bases; nucleotides outside the gene matches: 10. DNA for the CDR3: TGTGCCAGCTCACCATTACCGGGACTAGCGGGGGGATCCGCCTACAATGAGCAGTTCTTC. It is translated as CASSPLPGLAGGSAYNEQFF. Looking up the rest from reference TRBV18 and TRBJ2-1 gives the full variable domain: NAGVMQNPRHLVRRRGQEARLRCSPMKGHSHVYWYRQLPEEGLKFMVYLQKENIIDESGMPKERFSAEFPKEGPSILRIQQVVRGDSAAYFCASSPLPGLAGGSAYNEQFFGPGTRLTVL.

This rearrangement joins TRBV27 to TRBJ2-5; TRBD2 matches at 11 bases. CDR1 is MNHEY, CDR2 SMNVEV, per germline (reference sequence). Trimming took 4 bases from V and 5 from J; bases not matched to a gene: 12. CDR3 length: 17 residues. This chain's CDR3 is CASSSISGRAVSETQYF. The CDR3 DNA reads as TGTGCCAGCAGTTCAATTAGCGGGAGGGCTGTCTCGGAGACCCAGTACTTC.

The chain recombines TRBV3-1 (or the pseudogene TRBV3-2) with TRBJ2-5, with D perhaps matching TRBD2 (6 bases). The V gene's germline CDR1 is LGHDT and CDR2 YNNKEL (reference sequence). Trimming pared 1 base from V and 5 bases from J, leaving 14 bases between. This CDR3 comprises 15 residues. CDR3 bases: TGTGCCAGCAGCCAAGGGCGGGCGGGGAGGGAGACCCAGTACTTC. It encodes CASSQGRAGRETQYF.

The rearrangement uses TRBV7-2 and TRBJ2-7; 7 bases match TRBD2. The V gene's germline CDR1 is SGHTA and CDR2 FQGNSA. V was clipped by 2 bases and J by 2 bases; unmatched bases: 12. The CDR3 covers 17 residues. The CDR3 loop is CASSLLLAQGRAYEQYF. DNA for the CDR3: TGTGCCAGCAGCTTACTACTAGCGCAGGGTCGGGCCTACGAGCAGTACTTC.

The count of this clone is one. The CDR3 DNA reads as TGTGCCAGCAGCTCGCGACAGGGCGACTATGGCTACACCTTC. Its protein product is CASSSRQGDYGYTF. The chain employs TRBV9 and TRBJ1-2, with 7 bases identical to TRBD1. J lost 3 bases, V lost 4 bases, and 6 bases had no gene match. The CDR3 covers 14 residues. Germline-derived CDR1 and CDR2 are SGDLS and YYNGEE.

The chain has TRBV7-2 and TRBJ2-7, with D tentatively TRBD1 (5 bases). The CDR3 has 14 amino acids. The germline V gene has CDR1 SGHTA and CDR2 FQGNSA. V was pared by 1 base and J by 5 bases, with 12 bases between. CDR3 amino acids: CASSLVGWGDEQYF. The CDR3 DNA reads as TGTGCCAGCAGCTTAGTCGGGTGGGGCGACGAGCAGTACTTC.

The chain couples TRBV7-9 to TRBJ1-1; weak D call: TRBD1 (6 bases). Looked up from germline, CDR1 is SEHNR and CDR2 is FQNEAQ (reference sequence). This CDR3 contains 15 residues. V was clipped by 1 base and J by 3 bases, with 12 bases between them. This CDR3 is CASSLVGTPDTEAFF. For the CDR3, the DNA is TGTGCCAGCAGCTTAGTAGGGACACCTGACACTGAAGCTTTCTTT.

This clone was counted only a few times. The V gene is TRBV27, the J gene TRBJ2-7, with 7 bases fitting TRBD1. Germline CDR1 is MNHEY and CDR2 is SMNVEV (reference sequence). CDR3 length equals 15 residues. V gave up 6 bases and J gave up 2 bases; unmatched junction bases: 10. CDR3 nucleotides: TGTGCCAGCAGCCTATACCGGGACAGACCCTACGAGCAGTACTTC. It codes for CASSLYRDRPYEQYF.